This T cell receptor (beta chain) comes out of a study of glioma-infiltrating T cells. TCR alpha and beta CDR3 regions were amplified from RNA using iRepertoire nested multiplex PCR. One-step reverse transcription and amplification started from about 100-400 ng of tissue mRNA or PBMC total RNA. Via MiXCR, TCRdb re-called the multiplex PCR reads, giving one row per CDR3 protein. The sample yields approximately 15,000 distinct CDR3 sequences, 55% to 75% seen once. This clonotype appeared many times. What it recognizes is unknown. Study results and caveats: Very few CDR3 sequences were shared between tissue and blood. Gliomas, especially low-grade, showed above-expected tissue-blood divergence; non-neoplastic patients showed below.

Germline lookup yields CDR1 MNHEY and CDR2 SMNVEV (reference sequence). The J segment lost 8 bases and the V segment lost 4 bases, leaving 7 bases of the junction unmatched. The CDR3 sequence is 15 residues long. The rearrangement joins TRBV27 to TRBJ2-1; 11 positions match TRBD2. Sequenced input: glioma tissue, nonneoplastic brain tissue, or PBMCs (not recorded which). The TCR sequence derives from a human donor with low-grade glioma or glioblastoma, undergoing nonglioma brain surgery, or in good health (not recorded which). CDR3 coding DNA: TGTGCCAGCAGTTCCAGGACTAGCGGGCACGATGAGCAGTTCTTC. Translating gives CASSSRTSGHDEQFF.